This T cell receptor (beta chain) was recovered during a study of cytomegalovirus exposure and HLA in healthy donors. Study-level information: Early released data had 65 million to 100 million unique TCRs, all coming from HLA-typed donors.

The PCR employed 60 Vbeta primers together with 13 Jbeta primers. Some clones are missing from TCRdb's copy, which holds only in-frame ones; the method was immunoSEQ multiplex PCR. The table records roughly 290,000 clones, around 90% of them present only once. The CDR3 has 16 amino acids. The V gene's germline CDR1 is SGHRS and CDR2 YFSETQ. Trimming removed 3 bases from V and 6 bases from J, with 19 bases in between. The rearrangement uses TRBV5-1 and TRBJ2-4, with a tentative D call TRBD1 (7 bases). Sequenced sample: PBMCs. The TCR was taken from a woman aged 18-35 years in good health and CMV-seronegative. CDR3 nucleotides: TGCGCCAGCAGCTCCCACCCGGGGGACAGCAGAAACATTCAGTACTTC. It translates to CASSSHPGDSRNIQYF.